This T cell receptor beta chain derives from a study of cytomegalovirus exposure and HLA in healthy donors. The V end was cut by 0 bases, the J end by 4 bases, with 9 bases between. CDR3 length: 14 amino acids. CDR1 and CDR2 from the germline V gene are SGHNT and YYREEE (reference sequence). The data were produced by immunoSEQ multiplex PCR, yet TCRdb's version contains in-frame clones alone and is incomplete. The sample yields fewer than 200,000 clones, about nine tenths seen once. Separation from the approximately 710-subject first cohort characterized the roughly 120-subject validation cohort, to which the donors belonged.

The receptor's source is a woman aged 30 to 39 in good health and CMV-seronegative. The rearrangement uses TRBV5-4 and TRBJ2-3; D not resolved. The sequenced sample consisted of PBMCs. The DNA for the CDR3 is TGTGCCAGCAGCTTGGCCAGGACCGCAGATACGCAGTATTTT. Protein product: CASSLARTADTQYF.